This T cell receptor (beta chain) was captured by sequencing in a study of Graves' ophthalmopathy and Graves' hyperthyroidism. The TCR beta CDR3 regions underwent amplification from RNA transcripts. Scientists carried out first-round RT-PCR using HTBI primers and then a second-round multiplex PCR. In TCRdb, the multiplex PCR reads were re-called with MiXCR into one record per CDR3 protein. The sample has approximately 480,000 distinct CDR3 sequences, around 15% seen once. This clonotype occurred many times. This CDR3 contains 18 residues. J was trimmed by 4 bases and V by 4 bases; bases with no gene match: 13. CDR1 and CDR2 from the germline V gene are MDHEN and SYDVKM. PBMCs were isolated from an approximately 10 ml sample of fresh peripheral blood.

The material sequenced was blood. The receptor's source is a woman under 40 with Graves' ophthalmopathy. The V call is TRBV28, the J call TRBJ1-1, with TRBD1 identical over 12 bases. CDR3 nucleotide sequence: TGTGCCAGCAGTTACCGCCCGGGACAGGGGGCCTTGGTCACTGAAGCTTTCTTT. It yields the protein CASSYRPGQGALVTEAFF.